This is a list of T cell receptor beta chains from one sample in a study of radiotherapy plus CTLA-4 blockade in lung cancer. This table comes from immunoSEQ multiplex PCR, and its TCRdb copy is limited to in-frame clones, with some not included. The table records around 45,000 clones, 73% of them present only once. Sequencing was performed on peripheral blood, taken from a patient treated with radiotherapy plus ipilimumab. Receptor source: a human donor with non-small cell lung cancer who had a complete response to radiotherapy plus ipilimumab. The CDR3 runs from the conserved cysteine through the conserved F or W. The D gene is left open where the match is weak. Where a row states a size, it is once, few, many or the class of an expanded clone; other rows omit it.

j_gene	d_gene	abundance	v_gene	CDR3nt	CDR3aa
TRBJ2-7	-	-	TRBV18	TGTGCCAGCTCACTTGACAGCTACGAGCAGTACTTC	CASSLDSYEQYF
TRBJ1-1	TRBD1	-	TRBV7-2	TGTGCCAGCAGCACAAGACAGGGGTGGAACACTGAAGCTTTCTTT	CASSTRQGWNTEAFF
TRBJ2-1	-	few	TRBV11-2	TGTGCCAGCAGGCAAGCAAATGAGCAGTTCTTC	CASRQANEQFF
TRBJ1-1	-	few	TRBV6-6	TGTGCCAGCAATATACTAGGTAGAAACACTGAAGCTTTCTTT	CASNILGRNTEAFF
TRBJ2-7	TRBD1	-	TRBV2	TGTGCCAGCAGTGATTGGGACAGGGTCCACGAGCAGTACTTC	CASSDWDRVHEQYF
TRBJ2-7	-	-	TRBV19	TGTGCCAGTAGTATAGAACAGGGAAGGACCTACGAGCAGTACTTC	CASSIEQGRTYEQYF
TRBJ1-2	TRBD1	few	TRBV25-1	TGTGCCAGCAGTCCAAGGACAGGGCGGATCGGCTACACCTTC	CASSPRTGRIGYTF
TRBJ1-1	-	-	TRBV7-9	TGTGCCAGCAGCTTAGATCGGAGGATTGGTAGTACGGGATTT	CASSLDRRIGSTGF
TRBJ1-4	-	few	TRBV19	TGTGCCAGTAGTATCCGAGGGTCGGGAGAAAAACTGTTTTTT	CASSIRGSGEKLFF
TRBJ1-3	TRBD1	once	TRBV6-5	TGTGCCAGCAGTACTGACAGGGCCGGTGGAAACACCATATATTTT	CASSTDRAGGNTIYF
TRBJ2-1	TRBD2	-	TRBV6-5	TGTGCCAGCAGACCGGGACTAGCGGGTTACAATGAGCAGTTCTTC	CASRPGLAGYNEQFF
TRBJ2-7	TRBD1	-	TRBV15	TGTGCCACCAGCAGAGTACTGACAGGGGATCACTACGAGCAGTACTTC	CATSRVLTGDHYEQYF
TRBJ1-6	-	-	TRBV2	TGTGCCAGCAGTGAAGCTAGCTGGAATTCACCCCTCCACTTT	CASSEASWNSPLHF
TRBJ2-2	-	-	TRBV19	TGTGCCACCGAGAGGCCCTGGGGGCAGGGAAAGGCCGGGGAGCTGTTTTTT	CATERPWGQGKAGELFF
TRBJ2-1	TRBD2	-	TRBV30	TGTGCCTGGAGTACTAGCGGGGGGGCCCGAAATGAGCAGTTCTTC	CAWSTSGGARNEQFF
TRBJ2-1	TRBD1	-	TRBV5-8	TGTGCCAGCAGCCCCGGGACAGGGATGTTTGATGAGCAGTTCTTC	CASSPGTGMFDEQFF
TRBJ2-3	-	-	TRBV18	TGTGCCAGCTCTTTCGGGCAGGGAAGCACAGATACGCAGTATTTT	CASSFGQGSTDTQYF
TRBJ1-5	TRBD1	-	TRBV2	TGTGCCAGCAAGGGTACGGGACAGGGTAATCAGCCCCAGCATTTT	CASKGTGQGNQPQHF
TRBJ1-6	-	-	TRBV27	TGTGCCAGCAGTTTATTGGGGGCCTGGTCACCCCTCCACTTT	CASSLLGAWSPLHF
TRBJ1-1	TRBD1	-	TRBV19	TGTGCCAGTAGTACCACAGGGGTTCCGAACACTGAAGCTTTCTTT	CASSTTGVPNTEAFF
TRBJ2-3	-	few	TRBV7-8	TGTGCCAGCAGCTTAGTCCTAGCGAGAGATACGCAGTATTTT	CASSLVLARDTQYF
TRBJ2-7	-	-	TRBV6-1	TGTGCCAGCAAGGCCCCCGGAGGGGCGGTCGAGCAGTACTTC	CASKAPGGAVEQYF
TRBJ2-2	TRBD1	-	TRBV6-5	TGTGCCAGCAGCCCCCGGGACAGGGGTGGCGGGGAGCTGTTTTTT	CASSPRDRGGGELFF
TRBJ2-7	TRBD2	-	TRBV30	TGTGCCTGGAGCCTAAAGGGCGGGGGCGAGCAGTACTTC	CAWSLKGGGEQYF
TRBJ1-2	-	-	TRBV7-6	TGTGCCAGCAGCTTAGAGTTTGGCGGAAACTATGGCTACACCTTC	CASSLEFGGNYGYTF